This is a list of T cell receptor beta chains from one sample in a study of CD8 T cells in Susac syndrome. TCRdb itself ran the immunoSEQ multiplex PCR reads through MiXCR, one entry per CDR3 protein. The profile shows fewer than 100,000 distinct CDR3 sequences, roughly nine tenths of them singletons. The sequenced material came from CD8+ T cells from PBMCs. These receptors all come from a human donor with multiple sclerosis. CDR3s include the opening cysteine and the closing phenylalanine or tryptophan. A D gene is named only where the DNA matches it firmly. Clone size is not always given. Where it is, it says once, few, many or a class for expanded clones.

TRBV11-2	TRBJ2-2	-	TRBD1	TGTGCCAGCAGCCACTGGGACAGGGAGAACACCGGGGAGCTGTTTTTT	CASSHWDRENTGELFF
TRBV9	TRBJ2-2	-	-	TGTGCCAGCAGCGTACGGACCGGGGAGCTGTTTTTT	CASSVRTGELFF
TRBV12-3/TRBV12-4	TRBJ2-7	-	TRBD2	TGTGCCAGCAGTTTAGTACTAGCGGGAGACTTATACGAGCAGTACTTC	CASSLVLAGDLYEQYF
TRBV9	TRBJ2-2	-	TRBD1	TGTGCCAGCGTACAGGGGGATGCCGGGGAGCTGTTTTTT	CASVQGDAGELFF
TRBV27	TRBJ2-2	once	-	TGTGCCAGCAGAGTAGCGGTAGCGAACACCGGGGAGCTGTTTTTT	CASRVAVANTGELFF
TRBV7-2	TRBJ1-1	-	TRBD1	TGTGCCAGCTCACCGGGACAGGGCACTGAAGCTTTCTTT	CASSPGQGTEAFF
TRBV4-3	TRBJ1-1	-	-	TGCGCCAGCAGCCAATCCACAGTTAACACTGAAGCTTTCTTT	CASSQSTVNTEAFF
TRBV5-1	TRBJ1-1	-	-	TGCGCCAGCAGCTTGGATTTAGGGAGCACTGAAGCTTTCTTT	CASSLDLGSTEAFF
TRBV19	TRBJ2-7	-	-	TGTGCCAGTTCCCCCGGGTCGACAGGCTACGAGCAGTACTTC	CASSPGSTGYEQYF
TRBV5-4	TRBJ1-2	-	-	TGTGCCAGCAGCTTGGCCGGAGTAGCGGTGGGGCCCTATGGCTACACCTTC	CASSLAGVAVGPYGYTF
TRBV4-1	TRBJ2-7	few	-	TGCGCCAGCAGCCGTACACCCGGGACCGACCCCTACGAGCAGTACTTC	CASSRTPGTDPYEQYF
TRBV2	TRBJ1-5	-	-	TGTGCCAGCAGTGAAGGGCCGTTCGCCAATCAGCCCCAGCATTTT	CASSEGPFANQPQHF
TRBV28	TRBJ2-7	-	TRBD1	TGTGCCAGCAGTACCCCCCTCGGGGCAGGGGGACCCTACGAGCAGTACTTC	CASSTPLGAGGPYEQYF